These 23 T cell receptor beta chains were sequenced from one sample in a study of T cell responses to AZD1222 COVID-19 vaccine. The method was immunoSEQ multiplex PCR; TCRdb's version includes in-frame clones alone and lacks a portion of them. The data contain approximately 140,000 clones, roughly 92% of them singletons. Sequences were derived from peripheral blood, sampled 28 days after the second AZD1222 dose. Receptors were obtained from an adult who received the AZD1222 COVID-19 vaccine.

The chain carries TRBV7-2 and TRBJ2-7, with 9 positions matching TRBD2. There are 15 residues in the CDR3. Trimming cost V 0 bases and J 4 bases; bases outside gene matches: 4. CDR1 SGHTA and CDR2 FQGNSA come from the germline V gene. The CDR3: CASSLALAGRYEQYF. The DNA for the CDR3 is TGTGCCAGCAGCTTAGCCCTAGCGGGACGGTACGAGCAGTACTTC.

The chain employs TRBV7-2 and TRBJ1-1; weak D call: TRBD1 (5 bases). V dropped 3 bases and J dropped 0 bases, with 11 bases sitting between them. In germline, CDR1 is SGHTA, CDR2 FQGNSA. This CDR3 is built from 15 residues. This CDR3 is CASSFGGAVNTEAFF. The CDR3 DNA is TGTGCCAGCAGCTTCGGAGGGGCCGTGAACACTGAAGCTTTCTTT. The full variable domain, with the rest looked up from reference TRBV7-2 and TRBJ1-1, is GAGVSQSPSNKVTEKGKDVELRCDPISGHTALYWYRQSLGQGLEFLIYFQGNSAPDKSGLPSDRFSAERTGGSVSTLTIQRTQQEDSAVYLCASSFGGAVNTEAFFGQGTRLTVV.

The CDR3 nucleotides are TGTGCCAGCAGTTTATCGTGGCTCCAGCCCCAGCATTTT. Its translation is CASSLSWLQPQHF. The genes are TRBV27 and TRBJ1-5; D is unresolved. Trimming removed 0 bases at V and 7 bases at J, with 7 bases between. Germline CDR1 is MNHEY and CDR2 is SMNVEV (reference sequence). CDR3 length equals 13 residues.

The chain uses TRBV27 and TRBJ2-5, with TRBD1 matching 8 bases. Trimming cost V 2 bases and J 7 bases; bases outside gene matches: 6. Germline values: CDR1 MNHEY, CDR2 SMNVEV (reference sequence). The CDR3 is made up of 14 amino acids. The chain's CDR3 is CASSLQGQAVTQYF. CDR3 coding DNA: TGTGCCAGCAGTTTACAGGGACAGGCAGTGACCCAGTACTTC.

This chain uses TRBV5-6 with TRBJ1-1; D uncertain. V was clipped by 3 bases and J by 3 bases, with 12 bases between them. From germline, CDR1 is SGHDT and CDR2 YYEEEE. The CDR3 is 14 amino acids. The CDR3 sequence: CASSSTAQYTEAFF. The CDR3 DNA sequence: TGTGCCAGCAGCTCAACCGCCCAGTACACTGAAGCTTTCTTT.

The chain has TRBV30 and TRBJ2-7, with a possible D match to TRBD1 (6 bases). CDR1 and CDR2 from the germline V gene are GTSNPN and SVGIG (reference sequence). This CDR3 is built from 15 residues. Trimming left V 2 bases short and J 7 bases short, with 21 bases between. The CDR3 reads CAWSLSGTNLLEQYF. In nucleotides, the CDR3 is TGTGCCTGGAGTTTGTCCGGGACAAACCTACTTGAGCAGTACTTC.

The gene calls are TRBV4-3 and TRBJ1-1; tentative D call: TRBD1 (6 bases). Germline lookup yields CDR1 LGHNA and CDR2 YSLEER. This CDR3 is built from 15 residues. Trimming shortened V by 4 bases and J by 0 bases, and 12 bases separated the two germline ends. CDR3 coding DNA: TGCGCCAGCAGCCCACAGGGACTCATGAACACTGAAGCTTTCTTT. Translated, it gives CASSPQGLMNTEAFF.

The V gene is TRBV7-3, the J gene TRBJ2-2; D is perhaps TRBD1 (6 bases). This CDR3 is 13 amino acids long. CDR1 SGHTA and CDR2 FQGTGA come from the germline V gene. Between the trimmed V and J ends, which lost 4 bases and 9 bases, there was a span of 12 bases. The CDR3 here is CASSSSRDRELFF. The CDR3 DNA reads as TGTGCCAGCAGCTCCTCACGGGACAGGGAGCTGTTTTTT.

V gene TRBV7-2 combines with J gene TRBJ1-6; D is perhaps TRBD1 (5 bases). The CDR3 has 14 amino acids. From germline, CDR1 is SGHTA and CDR2 FQGNSA. Deletions cut 5 bases from V and 9 bases from J, with 14 bases between. CDR3 nucleotides: TGTGCCAGCAGCGGCAGGGAATCCAGTTCACCCCTCCACTTT. Protein product: CASSGRESSSPLHF.

CDR3 sequence reads: CASSLLFSGGTEAFF. In DNA, the CDR3 is TGTGCCAGCAGCTTACTATTCTCGGGAGGCACTGAAGCTTTCTTT. The V call is TRBV11-3, the J call TRBJ1-1; no clear D gene. CDR1 is SGHNT and CDR2 is YENEEA in the germline V gene. Trimming removed 2 bases from V and 4 bases from J, with 14 bases in between. This CDR3 contains 15 residues. Looking up the rest from reference TRBV11-3 and TRBJ1-1 gives the full variable domain: EAGVVQSPRYKIIEKKQPVAFWCNPISGHNTLYWYLQNLGQGPELLIRYENEEAVDDSQLPKDRFSAERLKGVDSTLKIQPAELGDSAVYLCASSLLFSGGTEAFFGQGTRLTVV.

This clone was detected once. J is TRBJ2-2 and V is TRBV24-1; D remains unclear. The ends were cut back, 2 bases at V and 7 bases at J, with 13 bases in the middle. CDR1 is KGHDR, CDR2 SFDVKD, per germline. The CDR3 has 15 residues. The CDR3 here is CATSDSGSTRGELFF. The CDR3 coding sequence is TGTGCCACCAGTGATTCGGGTTCAACCCGCGGGGAGCTGTTTTTT.

The rearrangement joins TRBV19 to TRBJ1-1; 7 nucleotides line up with TRBD1. V lost 5 bases, J lost 5 bases, and 5 bases stayed unmatched. Germline CDR1 is LNHDA and CDR2 is SQIVND (reference sequence). This CDR3 region has 13 residues. CDR3: CASSEGRGTEAFF. In DNA form, the CDR3 reads TGTGCCAGTAGTGAGGGCAGGGGGACTGAAGCTTTCTTT.

The chain uses TRBV6-4 and TRBJ1-2; D unresolved. Germline-derived CDR1 and CDR2 are MRHNA and SNTAGT. Trimming stripped 4 bases from V and 4 bases from J, with 13 bases between. The CDR3 loop spans 14 amino acids. For the CDR3, the DNA is TGTGCCAGCAGTGCCACCCCAGCGGGCTATGGCTACACCTTC. This gives the protein CASSATPAGYGYTF.

The V and J genes are TRBV3-1 (or the pseudogene TRBV3-2) and TRBJ2-5; no clear D. This CDR3 is 13 amino acids long. CDR1 LGHDT and CDR2 YNNKEL come from the germline V gene (reference sequence). V was cut by 4 bases and J by 5 bases, with 11 bases left in between. The CDR3 DNA reads as TGTGCCAGCAGCCGTGGGCGGCAGGAGACCCAGTACTTC. Protein: CASSRGRQETQYF.

V gene TRBV12-3 or TRBV12-4 combines with J gene TRBJ1-1, with D perhaps matching TRBD1 (6 bases). V lost 7 bases and J lost 1, with 10 bases in between. The CDR3 has 13 residues. In nucleotides, the CDR3 is TGTGCCAGCACCGCCAGGGGGAACACTGAAGCTTTCTTT. As protein: CASTARGNTEAFF.

The V and J genes are TRBV11-2 and TRBJ1-1; D is possibly TRBD1 (6 bases). Germline CDR1 is SGHAT and CDR2 is FQNNGV. The V and J ends lost 4 bases and 1 base respectively, with 10 bases between them. The CDR3 length is 14 residues. The CDR3 DNA follows: TGTGCCAGCAGCTCGCGGACAGCGAACACTGAAGCTTTCTTT. Translating it yields CASSSRTANTEAFF.

The count of this clone is one. The genes are TRBV12-3 or TRBV12-4 and TRBJ1-3; TRBD1 might be the D (5 bases). This CDR3 spans 13 amino acids. Trimming cost V 6 bases and J 7 bases, with 13 bases left between them. CDR3 loop: CASSPPGPNTIYF. The CDR3 DNA is TGTGCCAGCAGCCCCCCGGGACCTAACACCATATATTTT.

The V call is TRBV15, the J call TRBJ2-2; D is ambiguous. CDR1 is LNHNV, CDR2 YYDKDF, per germline (reference sequence). The CDR3 runs 14 residues. V shed 3 bases and J shed 1 base, with 6 bases lying between them. The CDR3 sequence is CATSSGMNTGELFF. CDR3 sequence (DNA): TGTGCCACCAGCAGTGGGATGAACACCGGGGAGCTGTTTTTT.

The CDR3 here is CASSTDRSYEQYF. The CDR3 coding sequence is TGTGCCAGTAGTACGGACAGGTCCTACGAGCAGTACTTC. V gene TRBV19 combines with J gene TRBJ2-7, with 7 bases identical to TRBD1. Germline CDR1 is LNHDA and CDR2 is SQIVND (reference sequence). The ends lost 4 bases at V and 1 base at J; junction bases unmatched: 1. The CDR3 loop spans 13 amino acids.

J is TRBJ1-5 and V is TRBV10-2, with D possibly TRBD1 on 5 matching bases. The CDR3 is made up of 14 amino acids. Trimming took 7 bases from V and 4 from J, leaving 14 bases between them. The germline gives CDR1 WSHSY, CDR2 SAAADI. CDR3 residues: CASTRGEGNQPQHF. The CDR3, as DNA: TGCGCCAGCACCCGAGGGGAGGGGAATCAGCCCCAGCATTTT.

The V call is TRBV6-2 or TRBV6-3, the J call TRBJ2-1; 8 positions agree with TRBD2. This CDR3 comprises 14 residues. From germline, CDR1 is MNHEY and CDR2 SVGEGT. Trimming at V came to 2 bases and at J to 10 bases, leaving 7 bases not matched to a gene. DNA for the CDR3: TGTGCCAGCAGTTACGGGTTACGGGGGGGAGAGCAGTTCTTC. It yields the protein CASSYGLRGGEQFF.

V is TRBV18 and J is TRBJ1-1; D not certain. There are 14 residues in the CDR3. Trimming left V 0 bases short and J 1 base short, with 6 bases between. Germline lookup yields CDR1 KGHSH and CDR2 LQKENI. In nucleotides, the CDR3 is TGTGCCAGCTCACCACCTGGTGGGAACACTGAAGCTTTCTTT. Protein product: CASSPPGGNTEAFF.

V and J are TRBV30 and TRBJ2-7; 8 nucleotides align to TRBD2. The CDR3 is 15 residues long. V gave up 2 bases and J gave up 2 bases; unmatched junction bases: 8. CDR1 is GTSNPN and CDR2 is SVGIG in the germline V gene (reference sequence). The DNA of the CDR3 is TGTGCCTGGAGTAGTCCGGGAGGGAGTCCCTACGAGCAGTACTTC. It codes for CAWSSPGGSPYEQYF.